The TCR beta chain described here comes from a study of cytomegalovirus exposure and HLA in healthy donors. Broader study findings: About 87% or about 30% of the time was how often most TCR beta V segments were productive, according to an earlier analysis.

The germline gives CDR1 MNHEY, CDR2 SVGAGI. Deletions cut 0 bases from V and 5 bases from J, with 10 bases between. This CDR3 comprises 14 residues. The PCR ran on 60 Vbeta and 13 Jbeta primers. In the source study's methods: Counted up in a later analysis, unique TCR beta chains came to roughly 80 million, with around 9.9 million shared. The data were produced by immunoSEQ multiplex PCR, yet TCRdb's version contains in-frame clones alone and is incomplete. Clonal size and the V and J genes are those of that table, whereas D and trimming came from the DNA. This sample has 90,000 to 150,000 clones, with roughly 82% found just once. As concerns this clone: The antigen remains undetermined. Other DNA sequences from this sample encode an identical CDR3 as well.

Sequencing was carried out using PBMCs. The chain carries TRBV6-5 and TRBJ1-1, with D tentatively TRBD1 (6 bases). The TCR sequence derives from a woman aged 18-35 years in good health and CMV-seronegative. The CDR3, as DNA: TGTGCCAGCAGTTACTCCAGGGGTGGTACTGAAGCTTTCTTT. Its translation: CASSYSRGGTEAFF.